The 23 T cell receptor beta chains in this list originate from one sample, sequenced in a study of CDR3 diversity in severe acne. TCRdb processed the PCR reads anew with MiXCR; each CDR3 protein has one entry. The sample holds 89,000 or so distinct CDR3 sequences, about half seen once. Sequencing was performed on blood. The source is a male donor in good health, serving as a control.

The V call is TRBV24-1, the J call TRBJ2-2; the D is unclear. Germline V CDR1 and CDR2: KGHDR, SFDVKD. Trimming took off 3 bases at V and 4 bases at J, with 11 bases between the two ends. The CDR3 sequence is 15 residues long. This chain's CDR3 is CATSDERKITGELFF. In nucleotides, the CDR3 is TGTGCCACCAGTGATGAGAGAAAGATCACCGGGGAGCTGTTTTTT.

In regard to this clonotype: With a much larger clone just one base away, this may be a read error. The V call is TRBV4-1, the J call TRBJ2-2; TRBD1 agrees at 8 bases. CDR1 and CDR2 (germline): MGHRA, YSYEKL. The junction had 1 base not matched to a gene; V was cut back by 1 base and J by 6 bases. The CDR3 contains 14 residues. CDR3 loop: CASSQGRGPGELFF. DNA of the CDR3: TGCGCCAGCAGCCAAGGCAGGGGGCCCGGGGAGCTGTTTTTT.

This chain connects TRBV30 to TRBJ2-7; 7 nucleotides align to TRBD2. The CDR3 spans 15 residues. CDR1 is GTSNPN, CDR2 SVGIG, per germline (reference sequence). V dropped 1 base and J dropped 0; count of bases not matched to a gene: 6. CDR3 coding DNA: TGTGCCTGGAGTGCCCGTAGCGGGCCCTCCTACGAGCAGTACTTC. Protein: CAWSARSGPSYEQYF.

This clonotype showed up just a few times. The rearrangement links TRBV6-1 to TRBJ2-7, with D possibly being TRBD1 (6 bases). This CDR3 has 15 residues. The germline V gene encodes CDR1 MNHNS and CDR2 SASEGT. V was trimmed by 1 base and J by 3 bases, leaving 13 bases between them. In nucleotides, the CDR3 is TGTGCCAGCAGTGAAGTGGGGGCCACGAGCTACGAGCAGTACTTC. This gives the protein CASSEVGATSYEQYF.

The chain links TRBV11-3 to TRBJ2-7; unclear D gene. Germline CDR1 and CDR2: SGHNT and YENEEA. V was shortened by 1 base and J by 7 bases, with 11 bases between the two germline ends. This CDR3 has 13 residues. This CDR3 is CASSLASVREQYF. CDR3 coding DNA: TGTGCCAGCAGCTTAGCCAGCGTTCGGGAGCAGTACTTC.

Points on this clonotype: A read error may explain this, as a much larger clone is one base away. The CDR3 does not end in the conserved phenylalanine or tryptophan, so this is likely a read error. This chain connects TRBV2 to TRBJ1-4, with D unclear. V was cut by 4 bases and J by 14 bases, with 14 bases left in between. This CDR3 contains 12 residues. Looked up from germline, CDR1 is SNHLY and CDR2 is FYNNEI. The CDR3 nucleotides are TGTGCCAGCAGTGGCCGAGGACGGCAGCTGTTTCTT. Translating it yields CASSGRGRQLFL.

This clonotype appeared a single time. This rearrangement joins TRBV20-1 to TRBJ2-6; 8 positions match TRBD2. Trimming cost V 6 bases and J 4 bases; bases outside gene matches: 5. Germline V gene lookup returns CDR1 DFQATT and CDR2 SNEGSKA (reference sequence). This CDR3 has 14 amino acids. Written as DNA, the CDR3 is TGCAGTGCCGGGAGGGACGGAGGGGCCAACGTCCTGACTTTC. Its protein is CSAGRDGGANVLTF.

The chain employs TRBV7-2 and TRBJ1-2, with D maybe TRBD1 (6 bases). The CDR3 is made up of 15 amino acids. CDR1 and CDR2 (germline): SGHTA, FQGNSA. The V gene lost 4 bases and the J gene lost 4 bases, with 16 bases spanning the gap. DNA for the CDR3: TGTGCCAGCAGCTCAGGCGGAGGGGGGGGCTATGGCTACACCTTC. Encoded protein: CASSSGGGGGYGYTF.

This clonotype was found a few times. The chain uses TRBV4-1 and TRBJ1-3; D possibly corresponds to TRBD1 (6 bases). The CDR3 spans 17 residues. V was pared by 0 bases and J by 0 bases, with 12 bases between. Per germline, CDR1 MGHRA and CDR2 YSYEKL. The CDR3 spells CASSQDGEQGSGNTIYF. CDR3 nucleotides: TGCGCCAGCAGCCAAGATGGGGAACAGGGCTCTGGAAACACCATATATTTT.

The CDR3 region is CASRPSAGELFF. Here the CDR3 DNA reads TGTGCCAGCAGGCCTAGTGCCGGGGAGCTGTTTTTT. V usage is TRBV2 and J usage is TRBJ2-2; unclear D gene. This CDR3 has 12 residues. The V gene lost 6 bases and the J gene lost 6 bases, with 8 bases spanning the gap. Germline CDR1 is SNHLY and CDR2 is FYNNEI.

The rearrangement links TRBV25-1 to TRBJ1-1, with 7 positions matching TRBD1. The V gene's germline CDR1 is MGHDK and CDR2 SYGVNS. This CDR3 comprises 15 residues. V shed 3 bases, J shed 7 bases, and the junction held 11 bases outside the gene matches. CDR3 sequence reads: CASSETGAGGLEAFF. For the CDR3, the DNA is TGTGCCAGCAGTGAGACCGGGGCAGGGGGACTTGAAGCTTTCTTT.

This clonotype has more than one count but fewer than ten. This chain joins TRBV7-9 and TRBJ2-7, with D possibly being TRBD1 (6 bases). The germline V gene encodes CDR1 SEHNR and CDR2 FQNEAQ (reference sequence). V lost 5 bases and J 6 bases, leaving 17 bases between the germline ends. The CDR3 contains 14 residues. In DNA, the CDR3 is TGTGCCAGCAGCGAATTTGTTGGCAGGGGCGAGCAGTACTTC. Its translation: CASSEFVGRGEQYF.

The chain employs TRBV29-1 and TRBJ1-2, with D possibly being TRBD1 (6 bases). Deletions cut 7 bases from V and 2 bases from J, with 17 bases between. Germline V CDR1 and CDR2: SQVTM, ANQGSEA. The CDR3 is 14 amino acids. The DNA of the CDR3 is TGCAGCGCACAAACACGGACAGAGAACTATGGCTACACCTTC. Residues: CSAQTRTENYGYTF.

CDR3 protein: CASSFGTSSSSYEQYF. CDR3 in DNA: TGCGCCAGCAGCTTCGGGACTAGCTCTAGCTCCTACGAGCAGTACTTC. The chain joins TRBV5-1 to TRBJ2-7, with 9 bases lining up with TRBD2. J gave up 0 bases and V 2 bases, and 6 bases lay outside the gene matches. Germline values: CDR1 SGHRS, CDR2 YFSETQ. The CDR3 runs to 16 residues.

For the CDR3, the DNA is TGTGCCAGCGGATCCGGGACTAGGGGTTACGAGCAGTACTTC. It codes for CASGSGTRGYEQYF. The chain recombines TRBV2 with TRBJ2-7; TRBD2 agrees at 8 bases. The CDR3 runs 14 residues. The germline gives CDR1 SNHLY, CDR2 FYNNEI. After removal of 8 bases from V and 4 bases from J, the junction contained 10 bases not matched to a gene.

The V gene is TRBV9, the J gene TRBJ2-2; 7 bases map to TRBD1. Trimming removed 2 bases from V and 5 bases from J; junction bases left unmatched: 3. The germline V gene has CDR1 SGDLS and CDR2 YYNGEE. The CDR3 is 14 amino acids. CDR3 DNA sequence: TGTGCCAGCAGCGTTACAGGGGTAACCGGGGAGCTGTTTTTT. This translates into CASSVTGVTGELFF.

This clonotype was recorded many times. The genes are TRBV5-8 and TRBJ1-2; TRBD1 agrees at 8 bases. Trimming removed 5 bases from V and 5 bases from J; junction bases left unmatched: 11. From germline, CDR1 is SGHTS and CDR2 YDEGEE. CDR3 length: 15 residues. The CDR3 nucleotides read TGTGCCAGCAGTCCCACCCCCGGACAGGGTTATGGCTACACCTTC. This codes for CASSPTPGQGYGYTF.

This chain links TRBV19 with TRBJ1-1, with 7 bases lining up with TRBD1. V trimming: 5 bases; J trimming: 0 bases; junction bases outside the gene matches: 3. This CDR3 has 14 amino acids. Germline loops: CDR1 LNHDA, CDR2 SQIVND (reference sequence). CDR3 in amino acids: CASSGDSLNTEAFF. DNA of the CDR3: TGTGCCAGTAGTGGGGACAGTTTGAACACTGAAGCTTTCTTT.

In its sample, this clonotype was seen a few times. The genes are TRBV6-5 and TRBJ2-7; D is unresolved. The CDR3 totals 13 residues. Germline V gene lookup returns CDR1 MNHEY and CDR2 SVGAGI. The V gene lost 5 bases and the J gene lost 4 bases, with 12 bases spanning the gap. CDR3 amino acids: CASSADGLYEQYF. The CDR3 region has the DNA TGTGCCAGCAGTGCCGACGGGCTATACGAGCAGTACTTC.

At least ten counts were recorded for this clonotype. The rearrangement joins TRBV7-9 to TRBJ1-2; D is perhaps TRBD1 (5 bases). V lost 5 bases and J 6 bases, leaving 16 bases between the germline ends. CDR1 is SEHNR, CDR2 FQNEAQ, per germline (reference sequence). The CDR3 covers 14 residues. CDR3 residues: CASSLNLGGDGYTF. The CDR3 nucleotides read TGTGCCAGCAGCCTAAATTTGGGGGGAGATGGCTACACCTTC.

This clonotype was found a few times. The chain carries TRBV9 and TRBJ1-1; D not certain. V lost 4 bases and J 1 base, leaving 14 bases between the germline ends. From germline, CDR1 is SGDLS and CDR2 YYNGEE. The CDR3 is 15 residues long. CDR3 bases: TGTGCCAGCAGCCCCCTCCAAGACGGGAACACTGAAGCTTTCTTT. Protein: CASSPLQDGNTEAFF.

The chain joins TRBV7-6 to TRBJ2-7, with 12 bases matching TRBD2. Per germline, CDR1 SGHVS and CDR2 FNYEAQ. V lost 0 bases, J lost 7 bases, and 4 bases stayed unmatched. This CDR3 comprises 15 residues. CDR3 nucleotides: TGTGCCAGCAGCTTAGCGACTAGCGGGAGAGGGGAGCAGTACTTC. Translated, it gives CASSLATSGRGEQYF.

This sequence joins TRBV19 and TRBJ1-2, with TRBD1 identical over 8 bases. CDR3 length: 13 residues. CDR1 is LNHDA, CDR2 SQIVND, per germline (reference sequence). V gave up 5 bases and J gave up 7 bases; unmatched junction bases: 6. CDR3 region: CASSPQDRAGYTF. DNA for the CDR3: TGTGCCAGTAGTCCACAGGACAGGGCTGGCTACACCTTC.